The clone carrying this TCR beta chain was recorded once. As yet, its antigen is unknown. The germline CDR1 and CDR2 sequences are SGHTS and YDEGEE. V shed 2 bases and J 0 bases; nucleotides not matched to a gene: 8. This CDR3 is built from 17 residues. This was the immunoSEQ v3 assay. TCRdb's copy holds only in-frame clones and misses some; the assay was immunoSEQ multiplex PCR. The sample has about 14,000 clones, roughly 88% seen once. Time point specified: pre-treatment sample, taken before nivolumab and TIL therapy. The data were taken from a study of TIL therapy for anti-PD-1-resistant metastatic lung cancer. Study-level background: Median tumor PD-L1 proportion score was roughly 5.4%.

Points from the study as a whole: Patients were highly selected, enriched for treatment-naive, never-smoker and oncogene-addicted cases.

The TCR was taken from a person aged 25 to 79 with non-small cell lung cancer. V usage is TRBV5-8 and J usage is TRBJ2-1, with 7 bases matching TRBD1. Material: blood, obtained at baseline. Here the CDR3 DNA reads TGTGCCAGCAGCTTTTGGGGACAGATTATCTCCTACAATGAGCAGTTCTTC. Translation gives CASSFWGQIISYNEQFF.